Reported below is one T cell receptor (beta chain). Original data processing: Estimation of nucleated cell counts was performed using reference gene primer amplification. Measured with immunoSEQ multiplex PCR; TCRdb has only the in-frame clones, and not every one. V, J and clone size are those of that table, while D and trimming were read from the DNA. The table records about 480,000 clones, around 89% of them present only once. This specimen belongs to a study of blood T cell repertoires in COVID-19. The overall study: The study drew acute and convalescent COVID-19 samples from the United States, Italy and Spain. Sources were T cells, B-cell-depleted T cells, or PBMCs; the material itself was cDNA or gDNA.

Trimming took off 4 bases at V and 0 bases at J, with 7 bases between the two ends. This CDR3 spans 15 amino acids. The sample was peripheral blood. This chain uses TRBV23-1 with TRBJ1-6; D is undetermined. TRBV23-1 is an open reading frame whose function is uncertain. The source of this sequence is a woman under 40 with acute or convalescent COVID-19. CDR3: CASSPLSSYNSPLHF. CDR3 coding DNA: TGCGCCAGCAGTCCTTTGAGCTCCTATAATTCACCCCTCCACTTT.